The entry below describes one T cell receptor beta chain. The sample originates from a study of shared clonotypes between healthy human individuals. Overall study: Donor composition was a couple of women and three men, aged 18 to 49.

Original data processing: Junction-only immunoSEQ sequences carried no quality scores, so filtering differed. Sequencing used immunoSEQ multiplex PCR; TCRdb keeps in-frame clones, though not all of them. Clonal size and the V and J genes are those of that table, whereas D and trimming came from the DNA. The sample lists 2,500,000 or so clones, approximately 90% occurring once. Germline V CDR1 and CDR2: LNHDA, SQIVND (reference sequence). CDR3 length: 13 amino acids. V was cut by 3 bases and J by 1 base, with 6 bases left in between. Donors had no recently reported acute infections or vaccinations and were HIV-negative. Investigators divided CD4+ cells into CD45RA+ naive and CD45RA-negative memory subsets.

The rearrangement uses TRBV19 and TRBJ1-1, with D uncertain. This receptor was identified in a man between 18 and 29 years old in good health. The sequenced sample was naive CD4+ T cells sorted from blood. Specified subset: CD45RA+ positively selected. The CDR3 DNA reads TGTGCCAGTAGTATGAAGGCGAACACTGAAGCTTTCTTT. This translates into CASSMKANTEAFF.